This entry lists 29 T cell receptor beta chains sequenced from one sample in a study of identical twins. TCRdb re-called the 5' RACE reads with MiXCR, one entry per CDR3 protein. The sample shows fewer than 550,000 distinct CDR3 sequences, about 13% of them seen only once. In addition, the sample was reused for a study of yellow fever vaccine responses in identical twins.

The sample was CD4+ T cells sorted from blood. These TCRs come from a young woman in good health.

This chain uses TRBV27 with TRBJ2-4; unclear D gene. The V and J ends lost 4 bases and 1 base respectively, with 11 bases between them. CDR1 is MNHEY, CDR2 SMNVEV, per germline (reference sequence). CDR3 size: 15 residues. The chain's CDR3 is CASSSPTEAKNIQYF. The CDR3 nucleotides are TGTGCCAGCAGTTCGCCTACAGAGGCCAAAAACATTCAGTACTTC.

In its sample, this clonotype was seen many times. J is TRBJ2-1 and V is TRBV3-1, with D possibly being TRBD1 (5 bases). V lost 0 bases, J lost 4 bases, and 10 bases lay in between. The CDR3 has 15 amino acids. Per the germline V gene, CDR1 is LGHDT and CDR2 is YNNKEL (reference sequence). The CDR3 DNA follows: TGTGCCAGCAGCCAAGACAGGGAAAGGTACAATGAGCAGTTCTTC. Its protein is CASSQDRERYNEQFF.

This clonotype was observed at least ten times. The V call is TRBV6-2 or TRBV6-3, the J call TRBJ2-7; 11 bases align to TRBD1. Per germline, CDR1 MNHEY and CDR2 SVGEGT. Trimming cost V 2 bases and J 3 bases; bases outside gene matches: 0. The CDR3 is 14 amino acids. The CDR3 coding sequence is TGTGCCAGCAGTTACGGGACAGGGGGCTACGAGCAGTACTTC. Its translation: CASSYGTGGYEQYF.

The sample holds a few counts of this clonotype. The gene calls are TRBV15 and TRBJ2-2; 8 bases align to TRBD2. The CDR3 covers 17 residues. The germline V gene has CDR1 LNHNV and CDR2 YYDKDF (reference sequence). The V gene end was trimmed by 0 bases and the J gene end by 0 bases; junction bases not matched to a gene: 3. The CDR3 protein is CATSRDLLAANTGELFF. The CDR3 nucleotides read TGTGCCACCAGCAGAGACCTACTAGCGGCGAACACCGGGGAGCTGTTTTTT.

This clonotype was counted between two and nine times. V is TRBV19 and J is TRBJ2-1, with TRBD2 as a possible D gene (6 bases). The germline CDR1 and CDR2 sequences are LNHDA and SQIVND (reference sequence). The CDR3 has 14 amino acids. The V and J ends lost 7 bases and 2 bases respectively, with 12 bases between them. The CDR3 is CASKEAGAYNEQFF. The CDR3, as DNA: TGTGCCAGTAAGGAAGCGGGTGCCTACAATGAGCAGTTCTTC.

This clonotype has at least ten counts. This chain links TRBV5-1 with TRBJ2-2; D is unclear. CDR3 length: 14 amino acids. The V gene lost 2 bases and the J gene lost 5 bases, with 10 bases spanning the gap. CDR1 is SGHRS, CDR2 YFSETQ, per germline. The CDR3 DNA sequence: TGCGCCAGCAGCTTAGACGTCATAACCGGGGAGCTGTTTTTT. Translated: CASSLDVITGELFF.

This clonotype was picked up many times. The CDR3 is CATSDSGTGIRPQHF. In DNA, the CDR3 is TGTGCCACCAGTGATTCCGGGACAGGGATACGGCCCCAGCATTTT. This chain joins TRBV24-1 and TRBJ1-5; 9 nucleotides agree with TRBD1. Per the germline V gene, CDR1 is KGHDR and CDR2 is SFDVKD. V lost 2 bases to trimming and J lost 9 bases; unmatched junction nucleotides: 7. The CDR3 has 15 amino acids.

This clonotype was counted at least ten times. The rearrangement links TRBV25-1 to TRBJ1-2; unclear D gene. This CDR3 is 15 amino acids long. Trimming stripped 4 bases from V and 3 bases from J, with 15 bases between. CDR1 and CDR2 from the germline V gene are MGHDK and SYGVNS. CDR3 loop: CASSGNDIKDYGYTF. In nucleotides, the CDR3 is TGTGCCAGCAGTGGGAACGACATTAAGGACTATGGCTACACCTTC.

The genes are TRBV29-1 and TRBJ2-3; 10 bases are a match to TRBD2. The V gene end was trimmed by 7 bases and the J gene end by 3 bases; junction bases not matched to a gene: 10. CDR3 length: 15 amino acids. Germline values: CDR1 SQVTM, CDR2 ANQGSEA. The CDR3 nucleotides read TGCAGCGCTCCTTCTAGCGGGGGTACGACAGATACGCAGTATTTT. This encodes CSAPSSGGTTDTQYF.

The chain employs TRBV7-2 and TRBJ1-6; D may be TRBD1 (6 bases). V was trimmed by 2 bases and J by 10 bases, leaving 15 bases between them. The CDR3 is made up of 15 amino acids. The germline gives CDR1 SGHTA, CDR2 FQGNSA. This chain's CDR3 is CASSLLRGGGSPLHF. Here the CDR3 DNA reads TGTGCCAGCAGCTTACTCCGAGGGGGAGGGTCACCCCTCCACTTT.

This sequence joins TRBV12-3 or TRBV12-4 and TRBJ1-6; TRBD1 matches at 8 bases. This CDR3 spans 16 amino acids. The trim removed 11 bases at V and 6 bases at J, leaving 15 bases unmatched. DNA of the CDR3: TGTGCCGGCAAAGACGTAAGGGGGACAGGTAATTCACCCCTCCACTTT. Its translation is CAGKDVRGTGNSPLHF.

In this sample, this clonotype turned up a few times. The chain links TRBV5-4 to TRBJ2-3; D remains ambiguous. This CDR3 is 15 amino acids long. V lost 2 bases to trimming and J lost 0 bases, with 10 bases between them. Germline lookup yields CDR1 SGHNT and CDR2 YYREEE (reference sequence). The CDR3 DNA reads TGTGCCAGCAGCTTACGGATGCCTAGCACAGATACGCAGTATTTT. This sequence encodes CASSLRMPSTDTQYF.

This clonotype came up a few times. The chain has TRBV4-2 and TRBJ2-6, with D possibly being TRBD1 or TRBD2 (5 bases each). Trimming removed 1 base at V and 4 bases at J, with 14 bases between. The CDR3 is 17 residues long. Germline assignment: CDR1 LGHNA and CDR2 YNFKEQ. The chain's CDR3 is CASSQAEGHSGANVLTF. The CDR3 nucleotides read TGTGCCAGCAGCCAAGCCGAGGGGCATTCGGGGGCCAACGTCCTGACTTTC.

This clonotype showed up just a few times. The chain's CDR3 is CASSSSLSGSGDEQYF. The CDR3 region has the DNA TGTGCCAGCAGTTCTTCTCTAAGCGGGAGCGGGGACGAGCAGTACTTC. The genes are TRBV6-5 and TRBJ2-7; TRBD2 agrees at 8 bases. The V gene end was trimmed by 4 bases and the J gene end by 5 bases; junction bases not matched to a gene: 13. This CDR3 has 16 amino acids. CDR1 and CDR2 (germline): MNHEY, SVGAGI.

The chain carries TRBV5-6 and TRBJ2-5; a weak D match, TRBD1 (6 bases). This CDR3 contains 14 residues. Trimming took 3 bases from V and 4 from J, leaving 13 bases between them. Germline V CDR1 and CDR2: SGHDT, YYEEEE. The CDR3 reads CASSSKQGGETQYF. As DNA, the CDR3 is TGTGCCAGCAGCTCTAAACAGGGTGGAGAGACCCAGTACTTC.

The CDR3 DNA sequence: TGCAGCGCTCGCGGGGGCGATTTCTCCTACAATGAGCAGTTCTTC. Amino acid sequence: CSARGGDFSYNEQFF. V is TRBV29-1 and J is TRBJ2-1, with D possibly matching TRBD2 (7 bases). From germline, CDR1 is SQVTM and CDR2 ANQGSEA. This CDR3 comprises 15 residues. V lost 7 bases and J 0 bases, leaving 16 bases between the germline ends.

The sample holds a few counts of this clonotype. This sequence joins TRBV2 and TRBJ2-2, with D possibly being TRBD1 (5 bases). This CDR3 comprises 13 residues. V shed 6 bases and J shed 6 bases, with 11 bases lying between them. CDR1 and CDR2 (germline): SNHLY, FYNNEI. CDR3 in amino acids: CASRAGFAGELFF. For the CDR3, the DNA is TGTGCCAGCAGGGCAGGGTTCGCCGGGGAGCTGTTTTTT.

The CDR3 loop reads CASSLAQLNSYNEQFF. The DNA for the CDR3 is TGTGCCAGCAGCTTGGCCCAGTTGAACTCCTACAATGAGCAGTTCTTC. The rearrangement uses TRBV7-6 and TRBJ2-1; D remains unclear. There are 16 residues in the CDR3. Trimming stripped 3 bases from V and 0 bases from J, with 12 bases between. Germline lookup yields CDR1 SGHVS and CDR2 FNYEAQ.

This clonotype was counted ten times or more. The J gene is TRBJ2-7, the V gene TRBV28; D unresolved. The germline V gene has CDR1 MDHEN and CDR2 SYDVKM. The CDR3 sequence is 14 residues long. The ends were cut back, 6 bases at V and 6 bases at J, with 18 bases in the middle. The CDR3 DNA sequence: TGTGCCAGCAGCCCGAAGATGAACGGGCGCGAGCAGTACTTC. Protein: CASSPKMNGREQYF.

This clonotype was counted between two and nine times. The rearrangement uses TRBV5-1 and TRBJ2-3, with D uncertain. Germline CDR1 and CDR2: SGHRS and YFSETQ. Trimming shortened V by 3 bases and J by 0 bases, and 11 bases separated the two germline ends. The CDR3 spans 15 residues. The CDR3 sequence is CASSSDFGSTDTQYF. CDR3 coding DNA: TGCGCCAGCAGCTCCGATTTTGGGAGCACAGATACGCAGTATTTT.

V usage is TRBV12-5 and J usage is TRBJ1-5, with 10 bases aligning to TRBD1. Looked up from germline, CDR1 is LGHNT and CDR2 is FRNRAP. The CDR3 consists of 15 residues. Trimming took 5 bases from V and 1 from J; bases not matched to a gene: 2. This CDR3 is CASGTGQGSNQPQHF. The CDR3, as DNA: TGTGCTAGTGGTACGGGACAGGGGAGCAATCAGCCCCAGCATTTT.

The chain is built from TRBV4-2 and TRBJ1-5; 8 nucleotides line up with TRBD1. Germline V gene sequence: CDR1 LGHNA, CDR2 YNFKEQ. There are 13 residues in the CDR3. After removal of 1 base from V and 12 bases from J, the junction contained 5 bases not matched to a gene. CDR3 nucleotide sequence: TGTGCCAGCAGCCAAGCTCCAGGACAGGGCCAGCATTTT. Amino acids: CASSQAPGQGQHF.

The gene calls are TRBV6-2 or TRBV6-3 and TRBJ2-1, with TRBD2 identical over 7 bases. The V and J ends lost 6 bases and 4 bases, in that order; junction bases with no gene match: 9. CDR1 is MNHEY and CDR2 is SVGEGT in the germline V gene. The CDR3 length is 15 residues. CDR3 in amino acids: CASRERGLIYNEQFF. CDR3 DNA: TGTGCCAGCAGGGAGCGGGGACTAATTTACAATGAGCAGTTCTTC.

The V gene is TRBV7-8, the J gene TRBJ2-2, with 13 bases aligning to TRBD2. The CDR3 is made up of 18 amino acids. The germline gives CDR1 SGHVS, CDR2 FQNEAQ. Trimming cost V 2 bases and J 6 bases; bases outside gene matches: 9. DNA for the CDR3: TGTGCCAGCAGCTTATCCGGAGGACTAGCGGGAGACTCCGGGGAGCTGTTTTTT. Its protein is CASSLSGGLAGDSGELFF.

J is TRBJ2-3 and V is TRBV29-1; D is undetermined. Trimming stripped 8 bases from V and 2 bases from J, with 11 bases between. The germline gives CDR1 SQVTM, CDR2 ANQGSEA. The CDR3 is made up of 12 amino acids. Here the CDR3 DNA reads TGCAGCTGTACTGGTAACACAGATACGCAGTATTTT. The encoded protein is CSCTGNTDTQYF.

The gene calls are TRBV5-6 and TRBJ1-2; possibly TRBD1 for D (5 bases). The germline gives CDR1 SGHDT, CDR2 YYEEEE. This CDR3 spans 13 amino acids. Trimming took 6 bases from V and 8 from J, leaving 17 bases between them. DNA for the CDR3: TGTGCCAGCACCGGGGGGGTACTATCCGGCTACACCTTC. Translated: CASTGGVLSGYTF. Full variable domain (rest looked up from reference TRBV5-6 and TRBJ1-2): DAGVTQSPTHLIKTRGQQVTLRCSPKSGHDTVSWYQQALGQGPQFIFQYYEEEERQRGNFPDRFSGHQFPNYSSELNVNALLLGDSALYLCASTGGVLSGYTFGSGTRLTVV.

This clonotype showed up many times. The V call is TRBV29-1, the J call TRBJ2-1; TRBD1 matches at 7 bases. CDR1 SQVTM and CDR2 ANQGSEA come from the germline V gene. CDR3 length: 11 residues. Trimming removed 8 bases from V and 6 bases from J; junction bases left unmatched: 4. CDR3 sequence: CSSSGGNEQFF. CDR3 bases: TGCAGCTCTTCAGGGGGCAATGAGCAGTTCTTC.

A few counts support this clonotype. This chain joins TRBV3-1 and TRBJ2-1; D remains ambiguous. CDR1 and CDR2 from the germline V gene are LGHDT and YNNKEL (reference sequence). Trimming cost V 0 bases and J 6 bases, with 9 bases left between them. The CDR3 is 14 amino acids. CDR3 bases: TGTGCCAGCAGCCAAGATTTGATCTCCAATGAGCAGTTCTTC. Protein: CASSQDLISNEQFF.

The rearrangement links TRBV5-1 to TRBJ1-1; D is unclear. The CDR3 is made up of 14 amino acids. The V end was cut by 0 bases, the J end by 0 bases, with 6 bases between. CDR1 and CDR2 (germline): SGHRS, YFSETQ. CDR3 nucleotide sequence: TGCGCCAGCAGCTTGGAACAGTTGAACACTGAAGCTTTCTTT. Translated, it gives CASSLEQLNTEAFF.